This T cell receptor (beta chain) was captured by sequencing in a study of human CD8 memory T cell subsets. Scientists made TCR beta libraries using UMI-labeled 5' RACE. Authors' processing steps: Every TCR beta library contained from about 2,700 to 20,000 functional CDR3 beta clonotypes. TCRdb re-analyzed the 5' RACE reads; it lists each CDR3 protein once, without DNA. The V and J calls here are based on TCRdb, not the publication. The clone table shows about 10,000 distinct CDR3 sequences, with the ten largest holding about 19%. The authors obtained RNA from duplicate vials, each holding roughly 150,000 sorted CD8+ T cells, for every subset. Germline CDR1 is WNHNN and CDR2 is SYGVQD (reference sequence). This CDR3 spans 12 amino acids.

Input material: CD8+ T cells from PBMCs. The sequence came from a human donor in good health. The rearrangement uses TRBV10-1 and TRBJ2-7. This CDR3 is CASSDGGYEQYF.